This is a list of T cell receptor beta chains from one sample in a study of beta chain features in type 1 diabetes. This table comes from immunoSEQ multiplex PCR, and its TCRdb copy is limited to in-frame clones, with some not included. The repertoire holds about 330,000 clones, 8% to 13% seen once, with 0.015% in the top ten. Sequencing input: naive CD4+ T cells from blood. These receptors were taken from a woman in her 30s in good health. The CDR3 runs from the conserved cysteine through the conserved F or W. D genes are given only for firm matches. Only part of the rows carry a size: once, few, many, or a class if the clone is expanded.

abundance,v_gene,j_gene,len,d_gene,CDR3nt,CDR3aa
few,TRBV28,TRBJ2-3,16,TRBD2,TGTGCCAGCAGGCCCTCTTCGGCGGGAGAGACAGATACGCAGTATTTT,CASRPSSAGETDTQYF
few,TRBV6-6,TRBJ2-7,13,TRBD2,TGTGCCAGCACCTTGGCCCTAGCGGGGGAGCAGTACTTC,CASTLALAGEQYF
few,TRBV12-5,TRBJ2-3,20,TRBD2,TGTGCTAGTGGTTTGGTACTAGGGACTAGCGGGCTGGAAGTCACAGATACGCAGTATTTT,CASGLVLGTSGLEVTDTQYF
few,TRBV13,TRBJ1-5,15,NA,TGTGCCAGCAGCGCAGGGGCATATAGCAATCAGCCCCAGCATTTT,CASSAGAYSNQPQHF
NA,TRBV2,TRBJ2-5,12,NA,TGTGCCAGCAGTGAAAATGCGGAGACCCAGTACTTC,CASSENAETQYF
few,TRBV29-1,TRBJ2-1,16,TRBD2,TGCAGCGTCTCCGGGACTAGCGGGATAGTTTACAATGAGCAGTTCTTC,CSVSGTSGIVYNEQFF
NA,TRBV19,TRBJ2-1,15,TRBD2,TGTGCCAGTGCGGGGGGACTAGCGGGAGACCATGAGCAGTTCTTC,CASAGGLAGDHEQFF
NA,TRBV15,TRBJ1-4,11,NA,TGTGCCACCAGCATGGGAGGAAAACTGTTTTTT,CATSMGGKLFF
few,TRBV29-1,TRBJ2-1,13,NA,TGCAGCGGGGACGGGAGCTCCTACAATGAGCAGTTCTTC,CSGDGSSYNEQFF
NA,TRBV5-6,TRBJ2-2,13,NA,TGTGCCAGCACCCGCGGCGTTCCCGGGGAGCTGTTTTTT,CASTRGVPGELFF
once,TRBV7-9,TRBJ1-1,15,TRBD1,TGTGCCAGCAGCGACCGGGACAGGGGGGTCACTGAAGCTTTCTTT,CASSDRDRGVTEAFF
NA,TRBV30,TRBJ1-1,12,NA,TGTGCCTGGAGTCCCCAGAACACTGAAGCTTTCTTT,CAWSPQNTEAFF
NA,TRBV29-1,TRBJ2-7,12,TRBD1,TGCAGCGTAACGGGACAGACCTACGAGCAGTACTTC,CSVTGQTYEQYF
few,TRBV2,TRBJ1-2,14,TRBD1,TGTGCCAGCAGTGCCCGGGACAGGCCCCTCGGCTACACCTTC,CASSARDRPLGYTF
few,TRBV10-3,TRBJ2-7,15,TRBD2,TGTGCCATCGGGCGTCAAGCGGGATTCTCCTACGAGCAGTACTTC,CAIGRQAGFSYEQYF
NA,TRBV15,TRBJ1-1,14,NA,TGTGCCACCAGCAGAGATCGAGGGGGCACTGAAGCTTTCTTT,CATSRDRGGTEAFF